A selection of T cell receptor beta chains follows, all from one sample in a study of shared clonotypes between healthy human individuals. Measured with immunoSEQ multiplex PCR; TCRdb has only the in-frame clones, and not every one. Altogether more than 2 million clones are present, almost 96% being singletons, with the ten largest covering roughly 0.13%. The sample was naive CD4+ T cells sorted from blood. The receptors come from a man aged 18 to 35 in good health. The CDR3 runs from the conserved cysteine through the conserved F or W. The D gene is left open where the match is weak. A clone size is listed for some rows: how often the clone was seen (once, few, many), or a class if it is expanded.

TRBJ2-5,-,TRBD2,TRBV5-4,CASSPPGGRETQYF,TGTGCCAGCAGCCCCCCGGGGGGTCGTGAGACCCAGTACTTC
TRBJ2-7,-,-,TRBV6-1,CASTPRRQNYEQYF,TGTGCCAGCACCCCCCGGAGACAGAACTACGAGCAGTACTTC
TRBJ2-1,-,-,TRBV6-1,CASSENRLGSWNEQFF,TGTGCCAGCAGTGAAAATCGTTTGGGGTCGTGGAATGAGCAGTTCTTC
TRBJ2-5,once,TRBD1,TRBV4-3,CASSQGTQGARETQYF,TGCGCCAGCAGCCAAGGGACACAGGGGGCCCGGGAGACCCAGTACTTC
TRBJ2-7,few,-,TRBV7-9,CASSFSYEQYF,TGTGCCAGCAGCTTTTCCTACGAGCAGTACTTC
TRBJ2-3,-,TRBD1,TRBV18,CASSTGTDTQYF,TGTGCCAGCTCGACAGGGACAGATACGCAGTATTTT
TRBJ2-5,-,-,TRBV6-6,CASSGTDTETQYF,TGTGCCAGCAGTGGGACCGACACAGAGACCCAGTACTTC
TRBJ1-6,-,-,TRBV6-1,CASNDRGLVSPLHF,TGTGCCAGCAATGATAGAGGTTTGGTTTCACCCCTCCACTTT
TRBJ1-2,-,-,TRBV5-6,CASSLDPSGYTF,TGTGCCAGCAGCTTGGACCCATCCGGCTACACCTTC
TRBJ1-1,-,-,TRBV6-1,CASSGQGQITEAFF,TGTGCCAGCAGTGGGCAGGGGCAGATCACTGAAGCTTTCTTT
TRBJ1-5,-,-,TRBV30,CAWSSPRGAGNQPQHF,TGTGCCTGGAGTTCCCCGCGAGGGGCAGGCAATCAGCCCCAGCATTTT
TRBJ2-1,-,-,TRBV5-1,CASSLESSASNEQFF,TGCGCCAGCAGCTTGGAGTCTAGCGCTAGCAATGAGCAGTTCTTC
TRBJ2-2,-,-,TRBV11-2,CASSPGGTGELFF,TGTGCCAGCAGCCCCGGGGGCACCGGGGAGCTGTTTTTT
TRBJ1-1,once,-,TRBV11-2,CASSSPAAMNTEAFF,TGTGCCAGCAGCAGTCCGGCTGCCATGAACACTGAAGCTTTCTTT
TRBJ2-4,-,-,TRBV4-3,CASSQDVPLAKNIQYF,TGCGCCAGCAGCCAAGATGTTCCCCTAGCCAAAAACATTCAGTACTTC
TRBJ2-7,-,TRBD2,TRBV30,CAWSVQAGLYEQYF,TGTGCCTGGAGTGTACAAGCGGGGCTCTACGAGCAGTACTTC
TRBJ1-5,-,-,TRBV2,CASSSRGSNQPQHF,TGTGCCAGCAGTAGCCGGGGAAGCAATCAGCCCCAGCATTTT
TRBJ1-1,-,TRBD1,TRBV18,CASSDRYSRDRGLNTEAFF,TGTGCCAGCTCGGACCGCTATTCACGGGACAGGGGGCTGAACACTGAAGCTTTCTTT
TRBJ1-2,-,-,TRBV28,CASGTGRGFVGYTF,TGTGCCAGCGGAACCGGACGGGGTTTCGTTGGCTACACCTTC
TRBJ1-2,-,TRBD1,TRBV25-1,CASSDSTGTNYGYTF,TGTGCCAGCAGTGACTCGACAGGGACAAACTATGGCTACACCTTC
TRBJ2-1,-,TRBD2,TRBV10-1,CASSEASGTYNEQFF,TGCGCCAGCAGTGAGGCTAGCGGGACCTACAATGAGCAGTTCTTC
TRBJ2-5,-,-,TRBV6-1,CASSDPGETQYF,TGTGCCAGCAGTGATCCCGGGGAGACCCAGTACTTC
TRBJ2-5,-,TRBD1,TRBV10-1,CASSPGSGQGGETQYF,TGCGCCAGCAGCCCCGGTTCAGGACAGGGGGGTGAGACCCAGTACTTC
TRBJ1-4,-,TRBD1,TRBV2,CASSAGTGVEKLFF,TGTGCCAGCAGCGCCGGGACAGGGGTTGAAAAACTGTTTTTT
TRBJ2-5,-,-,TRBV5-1,CASSPREGASMETQYF,TGCGCCAGCAGCCCCCGGGAGGGGGCTTCGATGGAGACCCAGTACTTC
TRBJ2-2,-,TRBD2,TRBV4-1,CASSPGTSGRKENTGELFF,TGCGCCAGCAGCCCCGGGACTAGCGGGAGGAAAGAGAACACCGGGGAGCTGTTTTTT